These 6 T cell receptor beta chains came from one sample sequenced in a study of T cells in Graves' hyperthyroidism and ophthalmopathy. What was amplified from RNA transcripts were TCR beta CDR3 regions. Primed by the HTBI set, a first-round RT-PCR was run on the TCR CDR3. TCRdb fed the multiplex PCR reads into MiXCR, producing one record per CDR3 protein. The repertoire includes 90,000 to 120,000 distinct CDR3 sequences, 16% of them detected once, and around two fifths sits in the top ten. The sample taken for sequencing was blood. Receptors originate from a woman between 50 and 59 years old with Graves' hyperthyroidism.

This clonotype was counted many times. The chain is built from TRBV20-1 and TRBJ2-1; 11 positions match TRBD2. After removal of 4 bases from V and 6 bases from J, the junction contained 8 bases not matched to a gene. CDR3 length: 15 amino acids. In germline, CDR1 is DFQATT, CDR2 SNEGSKA (reference sequence). The CDR3 DNA sequence: TGCAGTGCTACCCTAACTAGCGGGAGTCCCAATGAGCAGTTCTTC. As protein: CSATLTSGSPNEQFF.

This clonotype was observed at least ten times. This chain links TRBV2 with TRBJ1-6, with D perhaps matching TRBD1 (5 bases). V was clipped by 6 bases and J by 0 bases, with 12 bases between them. In germline, CDR1 is SNHLY, CDR2 FYNNEI. This CDR3 region has 16 residues. The chain's CDR3 is CASRGDSLSYNSPLHF. In DNA form, the CDR3 reads TGTGCCAGCAGGGGGGACTCACTCTCCTATAATTCACCCCTCCACTTT. Together with reference TRBV2 and TRBJ1-6, the CDR3 gives the full variable domain: EPEVTQTPSHQVTQMGQEVILRCVPISNHLYFYWYRQILGQKVEFLVSFYNNEISEKSEIFDDQFSVERPDGSNFTLKIRSTKLEDSAMYFCASRGDSLSYNSPLHFGNGTRLTVT.

The sample holds one count of this clonotype. The genes are TRBV7-3 and TRBJ2-1; 7 nucleotides agree with TRBD2. Germline V gives CDR1 SGHTA, CDR2 FQGTGA. The V segment lost 5 bases and the J segment 1 base; nucleotides outside the gene matches: 11. This CDR3 comprises 17 residues. CDR3: CASSPSGVASSYNEQFF. Here the CDR3 DNA reads TGTGCCAGCAGCCCCAGCGGGGTGGCGTCTTCCTACAATGAGCAGTTCTTC.

This clonotype was counted a few times. The chain carries TRBV29-1 and TRBJ2-1; TRBD1 aligns across 7 bases. This CDR3 is built from 14 residues. V lost 5 bases and J lost 3; bases outside the gene matches: 7. Germline V gene sequence: CDR1 SQVTM, CDR2 ANQGSEA. The DNA for the CDR3 is TGCAGCGTTTCCTGGGACAGCGACTACAATGAGCAGTTCTTC. Its translation is CSVSWDSDYNEQFF.

This clonotype was counted at least ten times. The chain recombines TRBV9 with TRBJ2-1, with D possibly matching TRBD1 (5 bases). The germline V gene encodes CDR1 SGDLS and CDR2 YYNGEE. This CDR3 is 16 amino acids long. V was trimmed by 1 base and J by 4 bases, leaving 15 bases between them. As DNA, the CDR3 is TGTGCCAGCAGCGTAAGTCGCACAGGACGTTACAATGAGCAGTTCTTC. This sequence encodes CASSVSRTGRYNEQFF.

The chain has TRBV19 and TRBJ1-2; D may be TRBD1 (5 bases). Trimming shortened V by 4 bases and J by 2 bases, and 11 bases separated the two germline ends. Germline loops: CDR1 LNHDA, CDR2 SQIVND (reference sequence). The CDR3 is 14 amino acids. In DNA, the CDR3 is TGTGCCAGTAGTAGGGGCCCAGCAAACTATGGCTACACCTTC. Protein sequence: CASSRGPANYGYTF.